The 26 T cell receptor beta chains reported below all come from one sample, sequenced in a study of blood T cell repertoires in COVID-19. Produced via immunoSEQ multiplex PCR; TCRdb's table is partial and in-frame only. The sample includes 160,000 or so clones, approximately 88% of them seen just once. Sequenced sample: PBMCs or T cells enriched from blood (not recorded which). These receptors were obtained from a woman between 50 and 59 years old who had recovered from COVID-19.

The chain links TRBV29-1 to TRBJ2-2; 8 bases fit TRBD1. J lost 5 bases, V lost 7 bases, and 9 bases had no gene match. The germline V gene has CDR1 SQVTM and CDR2 ANQGSEA. This CDR3 region has 14 residues. DNA of the CDR3: TGCAGCGCTGCTCTGGACAGGGTTACCGGGGAGCTGTTTTTT. Translating it yields CSAALDRVTGELFF.

This clone was observed a single time. The J gene is TRBJ1-1, the V gene TRBV11-1, with a possible D match to TRBD1 (6 bases). V gave up 2 bases and J gave up 4 bases, with 8 bases separating them. The CDR3 sequence is 13 residues long. Germline CDR1 reads SGHAT; CDR2 reads FQDESV (reference sequence). The CDR3 nucleotides are TGTGCCAGCAGCTTACGGGACATCACTGAAGCTTTCTTT. Its protein product is CASSLRDITEAFF.

V and J are TRBV12-5 and TRBJ1-5; TRBD1 matches 9 bases. Germline V lookup: CDR1 LGHNT, CDR2 FRNRAP. The CDR3 runs 15 residues. Losses at the gene ends were 6 bases for V and 3 bases for J; bases not matched to a gene: 6. The CDR3 loop reads CASGPGQGTNQPQHF. CDR3 nucleotide sequence: TGTGCTAGTGGCCCGGGACAGGGCACCAATCAGCCCCAGCATTTT. The full variable domain, with the rest looked up from reference TRBV12-5 and TRBJ1-5, is DARVTQTPRHKVTEMGQEVTMRCQPILGHNTVFWYRQTMMQGLELLAYFRNRAPLDDSGMPKDRFSAEMPDATLATLKIQPSEPRDSAVYFCASGPGQGTNQPQHFGDGTRLSIL.

This chain uses TRBV2 with TRBJ1-4; D may be TRBD1 (5 bases). The length of the CDR3 is 12 residues. CDR1 and CDR2 (germline): SNHLY, FYNNEI. The V end was cut by 7 bases, the J end by 6 bases, with 9 bases between. The CDR3 region has the DNA TGTGCCAGCACAAGGGGCGATGAAAAACTGTTTTTT. Its translation is CASTRGDEKLFF.

V gene TRBV7-2 combines with J gene TRBJ2-7, with D maybe TRBD2 (6 bases). The CDR3 is 15 amino acids. The germline V gene has CDR1 SGHTA and CDR2 FQGNSA. V was pared by 1 base and J by 2 bases, with 12 bases between. The CDR3 DNA follows: TGTGCCAGCAGCTTAGTGGGAGGTCCGACCTACGAGCAGTACTTC. Protein product: CASSLVGGPTYEQYF. The full variable domain, completed using reference TRBV7-2 and TRBJ2-7, is GAGVSQSPSNKVTEKGKDVELRCDPISGHTALYWYRQSLGQGLEFLIYFQGNSAPDKSGLPSDRFSAERTGGSVSTLTIQRTQQEDSAVYLCASSLVGGPTYEQYFGPGTRLTVT.

The chain uses TRBV12-3 or TRBV12-4 and TRBJ1-5; D not resolved. The V end was cut by 8 bases, the J end by 4 bases, with 12 bases between. The CDR3 extends over 13 amino acids. In DNA form, the CDR3 reads TGTGCCAGCCGGGATGGTGGAAATCAGCCCCAGCATTTT. It codes for CASRDGGNQPQHF.

The chain uses TRBV7-9 and TRBJ2-1; 9 nucleotides match TRBD1. V shed 4 bases and J 3 bases; nucleotides not matched to a gene: 16. The CDR3 totals 19 residues. Germline lookup yields CDR1 SEHNR and CDR2 FQNEAQ (reference sequence). The CDR3 reads CASSSSPSTGGMVYNEQFF. DNA of the CDR3: TGTGCCAGCAGCTCCTCCCCTTCGACAGGGGGAATGGTCTACAATGAGCAGTTCTTC. Complete variable domain (other parts from reference TRBV7-9 and TRBJ2-1): DTGVSQNPRHKITKRGQNVTFRCDPISEHNRLYWYRQTLGQGPEFLTYFQNEAQLEKSRLLSDRFSAERPKGSFSTLEIQRTEQGDSAMYLCASSSSPSTGGMVYNEQFFGPGTRLTVL.

The chain carries TRBV11-1 and TRBJ2-7; 8 bases are shared with TRBD1. V gave up 5 bases and J gave up 5 bases; unmatched junction bases: 8. This CDR3 comprises 14 residues. The germline V gene has CDR1 SGHAT and CDR2 FQDESV (reference sequence). CDR3 amino acids: CASSRTGNRNEQYF. CDR3 nucleotide sequence: TGTGCCAGCAGCCGGACAGGGAATAGGAACGAGCAGTACTTC.

The chain is built from TRBV19 and TRBJ2-1, with 12 bases identical to TRBD2. Germline CDR1 LNHDA, CDR2 SQIVND (reference sequence). The CDR3 sequence is 15 residues long. Trimming removed 10 bases from V and 9 bases from J; junction bases left unmatched: 13. CDR3: CATLLLAGGPGEQFF. The CDR3 nucleotides read TGTGCCACCCTGCTTCTAGCGGGGGGGCCTGGTGAGCAGTTCTTC.

Only a few counts were recorded for this clone. This chain links TRBV24-1 with TRBJ1-6; possibly TRBD1 for D (6 bases). The V and J ends lost 7 bases and 4 bases respectively, with 10 bases between them. Germline V gives CDR1 KGHDR, CDR2 SFDVKD. The CDR3 loop spans 14 amino acids. The CDR3 DNA follows: TGTGCCACCAGCGCCGGGACATATAATTCACCCCTCCACTTT. This translates into CATSAGTYNSPLHF.

The rearrangement uses TRBV3-1 (or the pseudogene TRBV3-2) and TRBJ2-3; perhaps TRBD2 as D (5 bases). Trimming took off 1 base at V and 2 bases at J, with 19 bases between the two ends. Germline V gene data show CDR1 as LGHDT and CDR2 as YNNKEL (reference sequence). This CDR3 spans 18 amino acids. CDR3 protein: CASSQVKASLVYTDTQYF. The CDR3 DNA follows: TGTGCCAGCAGCCAAGTCAAGGCTAGCCTTGTATACACAGATACGCAGTATTTT.

This chain connects TRBV6-5 to TRBJ1-5, with a weak D call TRBD1 (5 bases). This CDR3 contains 15 residues. V lost 8 bases and J 0 bases, leaving 14 bases between the germline ends. Looked up from germline, CDR1 is MNHEY and CDR2 is SVGAGI. The CDR3: CASCPRGNSNQPQHF. CDR3 in DNA: TGTGCCAGCTGTCCAAGGGGAAATAGCAATCAGCCCCAGCATTTT.

The V call is TRBV6-5, the J call TRBJ2-5; D is ambiguous. The CDR3 is 13 amino acids. CDR1 MNHEY and CDR2 SVGAGI come from the germline V gene. The germline V and J ends were trimmed by 2 bases and 3 bases, with 7 bases remaining between them. The CDR3 region is CASSYGEEETQYF. CDR3 nucleotides: TGTGCCAGCAGTTACGGAGAAGAAGAGACCCAGTACTTC.

The rearrangement joins TRBV11-3 to TRBJ2-1, with D tentatively TRBD1 (8 bases). Trimming stripped 4 bases from V and 6 bases from J, with 16 bases between. Germline V gives CDR1 SGHNT, CDR2 YENEEA. CDR3 size: 15 residues. CDR3 sequence (DNA): TGTGCCAGCAGCTCACAGGGGGGGCAGATCAATGAGCAGTTCTTC. This translates into CASSSQGGQINEQFF. Filled out from reference TRBV11-3 and TRBJ2-1, the complete variable domain reads EAGVVQSPRYKIIEKKQPVAFWCNPISGHNTLYWYLQNLGQGPELLIRYENEEAVDDSQLPKDRFSAERLKGVDSTLKIQPAELGDSAVYLCASSSQGGQINEQFFGPGTRLTVL.

The genes are TRBV4-3 and TRBJ2-7; D possibly corresponds to TRBD2 (5 bases). V lost 1 base to trimming and J lost 0 bases, with 10 bases between them. The CDR3 has 15 residues. The germline V gene encodes CDR1 LGHNA and CDR2 YSLEER. As DNA, the CDR3 is TGCGCCAGCAGCCAAGGTAACGGACTCTCCTACGAGCAGTACTTC. This codes for CASSQGNGLSYEQYF.

This sequence joins TRBV7-2 and TRBJ2-5; TRBD2 aligns across 7 bases. The CDR3 is 16 residues long. J lost 0 bases, V lost 1 base, and 5 bases had no gene match. Germline V gene lookup returns CDR1 SGHTA and CDR2 FQGNSA. The CDR3 reads CASSLGWRGYQETQYF. The CDR3 DNA reads as TGTGCCAGCAGCTTAGGCTGGCGGGGGTACCAAGAGACCCAGTACTTC.

Only a few counts were recorded for this clone. The genes are TRBV10-1 and TRBJ2-7; TRBD1 matches 7 bases. Trimming at V came to 7 bases and at J to 5 bases, leaving 23 bases not matched to a gene. CDR3 size: 18 residues. Per germline, CDR1 WNHNN and CDR2 SYGVQD (reference sequence). In DNA form, the CDR3 reads TGCGCCAGCACCGATCCCGGAACAGGGGTTTTCCCCCTCCACGAGCAGTACTTC. Protein sequence: CASTDPGTGVFPLHEQYF.

V gene TRBV18 combines with J gene TRBJ1-1; D is possibly TRBD1 (6 bases). In germline, CDR1 is KGHSH, CDR2 LQKENI. The V end was cut by 4 bases, the J end by 7 bases, with 22 bases between. CDR3 length equals 16 residues. The CDR3 here is CASSLQAPGGGGEAFF. CDR3 nucleotides: TGTGCCAGCTCACTCCAAGCCCCTGGGGGCGGAGGTGAAGCTTTCTTT.

This chain joins TRBV24-1 and TRBJ2-3; 10 bases match TRBD2. The trim removed 10 bases at V and 2 bases at J, leaving 5 bases unmatched. The length of the CDR3 is 14 residues. CDR1 is KGHDR and CDR2 is SFDVKD in the germline V gene. The DNA for the CDR3 is TGTGCCACTCAAGCGGGGGGGGCCACAGATACGCAGTATTTT. Translation gives CATQAGGATDTQYF.

V usage is TRBV5-4 and J usage is TRBJ2-2; TRBD1 might be the D (5 bases). This CDR3 is built from 13 residues. The germline gives CDR1 SGHNT, CDR2 YYREEE (reference sequence). The germline V and J ends were trimmed by 3 bases and 7 bases, with 10 bases remaining between them. CDR3 sequence reads: CASSSTELGELFF. CDR3 DNA: TGTGCCAGCAGCTCGACAGAACTCGGGGAGCTGTTTTTT.

This clone turned up a few times. V gene TRBV9 combines with J gene TRBJ2-1; TRBD1 agrees at 11 bases. Trimming cost V 4 bases and J 7 bases; bases outside gene matches: 7. There are 15 residues in the CDR3. Germline CDR1 is SGDLS and CDR2 is YYNGEE. The CDR3, as DNA: TGTGCCAGCAGCTTTGTCGGACAGGGGGCGAATGAGCAGTTCTTC. Translation gives CASSFVGQGANEQFF.

V gene TRBV6-5 combines with J gene TRBJ2-7, with no clear D. The germline CDR1 and CDR2 sequences are MNHEY and SVGAGI. The CDR3 runs to 14 residues. Trimming shortened V by 3 bases and J by 2 bases, and 11 bases separated the two germline ends. The CDR3 DNA is TGTGCCAGCAGTTATTTCGGTTTTACCTACGAGCAGTACTTC. Encoded protein: CASSYFGFTYEQYF.

This chain joins TRBV11-3 and TRBJ2-7; TRBD1 agrees at 9 bases. The germline gives CDR1 SGHNT, CDR2 YENEEA. This CDR3 contains 13 residues. After removal of 5 bases from V and 6 bases from J, the junction contained 5 bases not matched to a gene. The CDR3 here is CASSNYRGREQYF. The CDR3 region has the DNA TGTGCCAGCAGCAACTACAGGGGGCGCGAGCAGTACTTC.

This clone was recorded a few times. The chain uses TRBV7-2 and TRBJ2-4, with D tentatively TRBD2 (5 bases). V was trimmed by 6 bases and J by 5 bases, leaving 17 bases between them. CDR3 length: 15 residues. Germline assignment: CDR1 SGHTA and CDR2 FQGNSA. This CDR3 reads CASSYLSSGENIQYF. CDR3 DNA: TGTGCCAGCAGTTATCTTTCGTCCGGGGAAAACATTCAGTACTTC. Full variable domain (rest looked up from reference TRBV7-2 and TRBJ2-4): GAGVSQSPSNKVTEKGKDVELRCDPISGHTALYWYRQSLGQGLEFLIYFQGNSAPDKSGLPSDRFSAERTGGSVSTLTIQRTQQEDSAVYLCASSYLSSGENIQYFGAGTRLSVL.

V is TRBV3-1 (or the pseudogene TRBV3-2) and J is TRBJ1-1, with a weak D call TRBD1 (5 bases). CDR3 length equals 11 residues. Germline V gives CDR1 LGHDT, CDR2 YNNKEL (reference sequence). Trimming removed 5 bases from V and 10 bases from J, with 11 bases in between. As DNA, the CDR3 is TGTGCCAGCAGCGGGGGACTCGGAGCTTTCTTT. The encoded protein is CASSGGLGAFF.

The rearrangement joins TRBV5-1 to TRBJ2-3; 12 positions match TRBD2. The CDR3 runs 16 residues. Losses at the gene ends were 6 bases for V and 6 bases for J; bases not matched to a gene: 11. Germline loops: CDR1 SGHRS, CDR2 YFSETQ. In nucleotides, the CDR3 is TGCGCCAGCACCCCGACTAGCGGGGGCCTGGCGGATACGCAGTATTTT. Amino acid sequence: CASTPTSGGLADTQYF.